This entry is about one TCR beta chain. Its target is unknown. Here immunoSEQ multiplex PCR was the method, and the copy in TCRdb shows in-frame clones only, minus some. The data contain some 130,000 clones, approximately 91% of them singletons. The data originate from a study of T cell responses to AZD1222 COVID-19 vaccine. General observations from the study: A rise in Spike-specific TCR breadth and depth followed two AZD1222 doses. Among those given AZD1222, only six were seropositive at baseline. Spike-wide vaccine-associated CD4 TCRs dominated at 160-218 and 743-854. The reported proportion of spike-specific TCRs targeting unmutated variant regions was nearly half.

The CDR3 loop spans 12 amino acids. The germline V and J ends were trimmed by 5 bases and 5 bases, with 7 bases remaining between them. CDR1 SGHRS and CDR2 YFSETQ come from the germline V gene. The specimen comprised peripheral blood, sampled 28 days after the second AZD1222 dose. This sequence originates from an adult who received the AZD1222 COVID-19 vaccine. The chain links TRBV5-1 to TRBJ2-2; a weak D match, TRBD2 (5 bases). In DNA form, the CDR3 reads TGCGCCAGCAGGCGAGGGACCGGGGAGCTGTTTTTT. Amino acid sequence: CASRRGTGELFF. Full variable domain (rest looked up from reference TRBV5-1 and TRBJ2-2): KAGVTQTPRYLIKTRGQQVTLSCSPISGHRSVSWYQQTPGQGLQFLFEYFSETQRNKGNFPGRFSGRQFSNSRSEMNVSTLELGDSALYLCASRRGTGELFFGEGSRLTVL.